These 13 T cell receptor beta chains were sequenced from one sample in a study of naive and memory T cell subsets. An equimolar mix of two oligonucleotides served as the beta constant-region primer for TRBC1 and TRBC2. MiXCR, applied by TCRdb to the UMI-ligation and nested PCR reads, yields one record per CDR3 protein. The profile covers over 75,000 distinct CDR3 sequences, with roughly 13% appearing a single time and approximately 0.84% taken by the ten largest. Sequencing used central memory CD4+ T cells from blood. The receptors were gathered from a human donor in good health.

This clonotype appeared a few times. The chain recombines TRBV28 with TRBJ2-5; D unclear. The germline CDR1 and CDR2 sequences are MDHEN and SYDVKM. The CDR3 consists of 11 residues. Trimming removed 4 bases from V and 2 bases from J, with 2 bases in between. This chain's CDR3 is CASSWQETQYF. The CDR3 DNA reads TGTGCCAGCAGTTGGCAAGAGACCCAGTACTTC.

This clonotype was seen a handful of times. The chain recombines TRBV29-1 with TRBJ2-1, with D possibly TRBD2 on 5 matching bases. Germline V lookup: CDR1 SQVTM, CDR2 ANQGSEA. V was pared by 3 bases and J by 7 bases, with 16 bases between. This CDR3 is 14 amino acids long. The CDR3 DNA reads as TGCAGCGTTGACGTGAGGGCGCGCAGGAATGAGCAGTTCTTC. Translated, it gives CSVDVRARRNEQFF.

This clonotype has at least ten counts. This rearrangement joins TRBV20-1 to TRBJ1-1; 8 bases agree with TRBD1. CDR3 length equals 14 residues. After removal of 1 base from V and 7 bases from J, the junction contained 8 bases not matched to a gene. Germline CDR1 is DFQATT and CDR2 is SNEGSKA (reference sequence). DNA for the CDR3: TGCAGTGCTAGAGGAGCAGGGGGCTTGGATGAAGCTTTCTTT. Translated: CSARGAGGLDEAFF.

A few counts support this clonotype. The chain carries TRBV18 and TRBJ1-1, with no clear D. V lost 3 bases and J lost 4, with 9 bases in between. CDR3 size: 13 residues. Germline V gene data show CDR1 as KGHSH and CDR2 as LQKENI. This CDR3 reads CASSPLGSTEAFF. DNA for the CDR3: TGTGCCAGCTCACCGTTGGGGAGCACTGAAGCTTTCTTT. The complete variable domain, with remaining parts taken from reference TRBV18 and TRBJ1-1, reads NAGVMQNPRHLVRRRGQEARLRCSPMKGHSHVYWYRQLPEEGLKFMVYLQKENIIDESGMPKERFSAEFPKEGPSILRIQQVVRGDSAAYFCASSPLGSTEAFFGQGTRLTVV.

This clonotype was seen repeatedly, ten times or more. The chain carries TRBV10-3 and TRBJ2-5; D perhaps matches TRBD1 (5 bases). V was clipped by 6 bases and J by 2 bases, with 10 bases between them. The CDR3 totals 13 residues. Germline CDR1 reads ENHRY; CDR2 reads SYGVKD. The CDR3: CAIRQEIQETQYF. CDR3 coding DNA: TGTGCCATCAGACAGGAGATTCAAGAGACCCAGTACTTC.

V is TRBV5-1 and J is TRBJ2-1; TRBD2 might be the D (6 bases). V gave up 1 base and J gave up 3 bases, with 23 bases separating them. Germline V lookup: CDR1 SGHRS, CDR2 YFSETQ. The CDR3 covers 19 residues. CDR3: CASSLFGFSGAGYYNEQFF. The DNA for the CDR3 is TGCGCCAGCAGCTTGTTTGGGTTCTCCGGGGCGGGATACTACAATGAGCAGTTCTTC.

The rearrangement links TRBV7-6 to TRBJ2-6, with 13 bases matching TRBD2. V lost 5 bases to trimming and J lost 0 bases; unmatched junction nucleotides: 19. The CDR3 has 23 residues. CDR1 is SGHVS and CDR2 is FNYEAQ in the germline V gene. The chain's CDR3 is CASSPDPTQPGLAGSSGANVLTF. CDR3 nucleotide sequence: TGTGCCAGCAGCCCCGATCCTACACAACCGGGACTAGCGGGAAGCTCTGGGGCCAACGTCCTGACTTTC.

This clonotype was seen more than once but under ten times. The CDR3 nucleotides read TGCAGTGCTAGAGACGGGGGATACAATGAGCAGTTCTTC. Translated, it gives CSARDGGYNEQFF. J is TRBJ2-1 and V is TRBV20-1; a possible D gene is TRBD2 (6 bases). V was shortened by 0 bases and J by 4 bases, with 7 bases between the two germline ends. The CDR3 covers 13 residues. CDR1 DFQATT and CDR2 SNEGSKA come from the germline V gene (reference sequence).

This clonotype has just a few counts. The gene calls are TRBV2 and TRBJ2-3; D call uncertain. The CDR3 length is 17 residues. Trimming shortened V by 5 bases and J by 0 bases, and 18 bases separated the two germline ends. Germline loops: CDR1 SNHLY, CDR2 FYNNEI. The CDR3, as DNA: TGTGCCAGCAGTAGCTTAACCGTGGGCCAGAGCACAGATACGCAGTATTTT. This translates into CASSSLTVGQSTDTQYF.

The chain employs TRBV28 and TRBJ2-2; 9 bases agree with TRBD2. Germline V gene data show CDR1 as MDHEN and CDR2 as SYDVKM. The CDR3 loop spans 14 amino acids. Trimming cost V 7 bases and J 6 bases; bases outside gene matches: 6. The CDR3 sequence: CASKRTSVAGELFF. As DNA, the CDR3 is TGTGCCAGCAAACGGACTAGCGTTGCCGGGGAGCTGTTTTTT.

There are many counts of this clonotype. V gene TRBV18 combines with J gene TRBJ2-7; 7 positions agree with TRBD1. From germline, CDR1 is KGHSH and CDR2 LQKENI. CDR3 length equals 14 residues. Trimming removed 4 bases from V and 2 bases from J; junction bases left unmatched: 5. Here the CDR3 DNA reads TGTGCCAGCTCACGAACGGGACAGACCTACGAGCAGTACTTC. This gives the protein CASSRTGQTYEQYF.

This clonotype turned up a few times. The chain recombines TRBV12-3 or TRBV12-4 with TRBJ1-2; D possibly corresponds to TRBD1 (6 bases). The CDR3 is 14 amino acids. Trimming shortened V by 5 bases and J by 3 bases, and 13 bases separated the two germline ends. The CDR3 DNA follows: TGTGCCAGCAGTCCCCGACAGGAGTACTATGGCTACACCTTC. Encoded protein: CASSPRQEYYGYTF.

This clonotype showed up just a few times. The chain is built from TRBV6-2 or TRBV6-3 and TRBJ1-5; tentatively, D is TRBD1 (5 bases). Germline V gene data show CDR1 as MNHEY and CDR2 as SVGEGT. The V end was cut by 7 bases, the J end by 2 bases, with 15 bases between. The CDR3 is 15 amino acids. The DNA for the CDR3 is TGTGCCAGCACCTCCGGGGGGTCTGGCAATCAGCCCCAGCATTTT. This codes for CASTSGGSGNQPQHF.